This TCR beta chain came from a study of OX40 agonist ivuxolimab in advanced cancers. Profiling relied on immunoSEQ multiplex PCR, and the TCRdb table lists in-frame clones only, not all of them. The sample lists 50,000 to 70,000 clones; approximately 86% were seen once. This CDR3 region has 15 residues. V gave up 3 bases and J gave up 7 bases, with 18 bases separating them. CDR1 is LNHDA, CDR2 SQIVND, per germline (reference sequence). This clonotype originated in an adult with an advanced solid tumor such as melanoma, head and neck, liver or kidney cancer. This sample comprised CD4+ or CD8+ T cells sorted from blood, obtained in a trial of the OX40 agonist ivuxolimab. The rearrangement links TRBV19 to TRBJ1-2; D unclear. The CDR3 DNA reads TGTGCCAGTAGTATCGGACCGGAACCAGTATTTGGCTACACCTTC. This codes for CASSIGPEPVFGYTF.